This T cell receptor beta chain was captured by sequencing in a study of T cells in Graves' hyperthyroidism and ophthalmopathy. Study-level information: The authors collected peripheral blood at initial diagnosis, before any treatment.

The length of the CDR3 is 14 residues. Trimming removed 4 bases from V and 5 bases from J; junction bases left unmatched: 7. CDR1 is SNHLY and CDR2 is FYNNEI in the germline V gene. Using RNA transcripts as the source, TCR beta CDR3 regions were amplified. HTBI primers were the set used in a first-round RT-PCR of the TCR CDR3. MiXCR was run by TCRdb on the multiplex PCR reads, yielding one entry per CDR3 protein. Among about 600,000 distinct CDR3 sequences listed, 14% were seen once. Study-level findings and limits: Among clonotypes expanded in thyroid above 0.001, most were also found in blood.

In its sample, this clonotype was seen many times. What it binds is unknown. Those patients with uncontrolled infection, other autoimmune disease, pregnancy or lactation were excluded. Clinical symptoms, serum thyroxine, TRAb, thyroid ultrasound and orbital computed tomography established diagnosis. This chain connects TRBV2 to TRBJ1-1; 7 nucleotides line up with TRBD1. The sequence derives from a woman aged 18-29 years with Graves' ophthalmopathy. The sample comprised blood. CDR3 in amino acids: CASSAQGDETEAFF. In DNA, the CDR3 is TGTGCCAGCAGTGCCCAGGGGGATGAAACTGAAGCTTTCTTT.